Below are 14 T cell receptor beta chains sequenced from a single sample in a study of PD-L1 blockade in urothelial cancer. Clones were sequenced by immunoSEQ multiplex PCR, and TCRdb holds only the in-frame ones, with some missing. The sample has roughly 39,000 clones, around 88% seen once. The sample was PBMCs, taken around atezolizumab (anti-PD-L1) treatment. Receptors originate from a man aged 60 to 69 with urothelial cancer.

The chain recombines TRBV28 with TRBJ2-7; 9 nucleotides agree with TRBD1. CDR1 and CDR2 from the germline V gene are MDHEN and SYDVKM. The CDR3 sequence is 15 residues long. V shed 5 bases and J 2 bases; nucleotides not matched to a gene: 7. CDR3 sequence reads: CASSEPGTGTYEQYF. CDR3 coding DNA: TGTGCCAGCAGTGAACCCGGGACAGGGACCTACGAGCAGTACTTC.

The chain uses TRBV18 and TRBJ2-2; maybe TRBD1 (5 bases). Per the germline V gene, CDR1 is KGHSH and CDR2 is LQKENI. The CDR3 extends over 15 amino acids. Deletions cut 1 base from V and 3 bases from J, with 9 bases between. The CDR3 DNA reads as TGTGCCAGCTCACCACGGGGCGTAGACACCGGGGAGCTGTTTTTT. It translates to CASSPRGVDTGELFF.

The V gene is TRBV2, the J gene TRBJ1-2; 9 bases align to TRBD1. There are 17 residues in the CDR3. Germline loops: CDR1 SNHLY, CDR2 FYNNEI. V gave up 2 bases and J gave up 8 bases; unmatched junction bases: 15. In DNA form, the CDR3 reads TGTGCCAGCAGTGAAACAGATATAAGAGACAGGGGGGTAGGCTACACCTTC. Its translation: CASSETDIRDRGVGYTF.

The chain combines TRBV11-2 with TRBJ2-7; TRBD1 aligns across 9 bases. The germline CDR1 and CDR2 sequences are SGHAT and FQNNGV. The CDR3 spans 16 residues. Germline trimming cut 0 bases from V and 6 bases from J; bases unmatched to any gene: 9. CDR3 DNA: TGTGCCAGCAGCTTAGAAGGGACAGGGTCCATTGCCGAGCAGTACTTC. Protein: CASSLEGTGSIAEQYF.

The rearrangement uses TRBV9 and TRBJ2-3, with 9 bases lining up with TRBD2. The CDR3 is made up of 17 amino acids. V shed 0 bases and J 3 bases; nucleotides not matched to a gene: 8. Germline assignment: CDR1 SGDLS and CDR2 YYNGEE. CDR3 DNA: TGTGCCAGCAGCGTAGCGATTAGCGGGAGTGGAACAGATACGCAGTATTTT. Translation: CASSVAISGSGTDTQYF.

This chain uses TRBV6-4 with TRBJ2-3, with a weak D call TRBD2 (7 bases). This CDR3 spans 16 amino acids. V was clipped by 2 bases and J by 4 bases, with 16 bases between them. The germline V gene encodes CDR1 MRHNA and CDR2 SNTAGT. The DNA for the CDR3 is TGTGCCAGCAGTGACGAGGGGGGGGGTGGCGCAGATACGCAGTATTTT. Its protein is CASSDEGGGGADTQYF.

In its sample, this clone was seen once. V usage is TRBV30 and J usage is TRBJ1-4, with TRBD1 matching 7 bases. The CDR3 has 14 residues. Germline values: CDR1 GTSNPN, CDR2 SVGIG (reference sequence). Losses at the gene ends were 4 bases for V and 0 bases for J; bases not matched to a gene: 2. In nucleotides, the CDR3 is TGTGCCTGGAAAGGACAGGCAACTAATGAAAAACTGTTTTTT. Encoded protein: CAWKGQATNEKLFF.

This chain's CDR3 is CASSYSQGERYEQYF. The CDR3 nucleotides are TGTGCCAGCAGTTACTCGCAGGGGGAAAGGTACGAGCAGTACTTC. J is TRBJ2-7 and V is TRBV6-6, with 7 bases fitting TRBD1. This CDR3 is built from 15 residues. V lost 0 bases to trimming and J lost 4 bases; unmatched junction nucleotides: 6. Germline V CDR1 and CDR2: MNHNY, SVGAGI (reference sequence).

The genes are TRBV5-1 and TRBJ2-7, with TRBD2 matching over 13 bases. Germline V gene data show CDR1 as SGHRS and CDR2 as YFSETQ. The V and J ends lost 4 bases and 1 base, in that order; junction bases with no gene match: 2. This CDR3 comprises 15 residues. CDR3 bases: TGCGCCAGCAGCCGGACTAGCGGGGGATCCTACGAGCAGTACTTC. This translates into CASSRTSGGSYEQYF.

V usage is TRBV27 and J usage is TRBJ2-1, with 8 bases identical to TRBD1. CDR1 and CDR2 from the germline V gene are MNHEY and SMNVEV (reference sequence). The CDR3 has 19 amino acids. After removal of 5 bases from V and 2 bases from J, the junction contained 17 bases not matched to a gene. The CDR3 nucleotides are TGTGCCAGCAGTCATTCCCGACAGGGGCCCGTTTCCCCCTACAATGAGCAGTTCTTC. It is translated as CASSHSRQGPVSPYNEQFF.

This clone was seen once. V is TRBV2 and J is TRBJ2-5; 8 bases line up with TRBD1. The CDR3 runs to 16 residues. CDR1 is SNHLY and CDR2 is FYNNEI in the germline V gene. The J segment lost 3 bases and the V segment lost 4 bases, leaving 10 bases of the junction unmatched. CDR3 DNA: TGTGCCAGCAGTGCTCTCGGCGGACAGGGCAAAGAGACCCAGTACTTC. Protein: CASSALGGQGKETQYF.

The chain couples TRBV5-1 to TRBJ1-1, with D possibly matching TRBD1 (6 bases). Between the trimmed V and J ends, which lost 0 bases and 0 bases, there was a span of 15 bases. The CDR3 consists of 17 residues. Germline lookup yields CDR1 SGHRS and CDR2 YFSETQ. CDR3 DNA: TGCGCCAGCAGCTTGGAGGGACAAACATTCTTGAACACTGAAGCTTTCTTT. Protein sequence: CASSLEGQTFLNTEAFF.

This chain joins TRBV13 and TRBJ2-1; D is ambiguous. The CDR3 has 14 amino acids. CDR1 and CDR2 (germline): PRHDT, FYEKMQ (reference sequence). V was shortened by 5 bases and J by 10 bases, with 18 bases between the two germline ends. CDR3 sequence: CASSPPPALYEQFF. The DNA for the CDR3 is TGTGCCAGCAGCCCGCCGCCCGCCCTCTACGAGCAGTTCTTC.

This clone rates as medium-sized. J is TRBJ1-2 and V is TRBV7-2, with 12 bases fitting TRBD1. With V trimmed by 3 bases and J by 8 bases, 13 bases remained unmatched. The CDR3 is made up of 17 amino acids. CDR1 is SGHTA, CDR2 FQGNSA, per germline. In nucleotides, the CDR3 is TGTGCCAGCAGCTTTGAACCTACGGGACAGGGGGCCGAAGGCTACACCTTC. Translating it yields CASSFEPTGQGAEGYTF. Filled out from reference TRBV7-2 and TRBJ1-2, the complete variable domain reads GAGVSQSPSNKVTEKGKDVELRCDPISGHTALYWYRQSLGQGLEFLIYFQGNSAPDKSGLPSDRFSAERTGGSVSTLTIQRTQQEDSAVYLCASSFEPTGQGAEGYTFGSGTRLTVV.